This T cell receptor beta chain was profiled in a study of T cell responses to AZD1222 COVID-19 vaccine. Study-wide points: Clonal diversity was possibly underestimated, and white British individuals and females predominated among donors. The span of vaccine-associated CD4 TCRs extended across spike, with dominance at 160-218 and 743-854.

This clone has only one observation. What it recognizes is unknown. Assay used: immunoSEQ multiplex PCR; TCRdb lists only in-frame clones, some missing. The sample yields about 200,000 clones, 93% seen once. This CDR3 is built from 14 residues. The V gene end was trimmed by 6 bases and the J gene end by 8 bases; junction bases not matched to a gene: 7. Germline loops: CDR1 MNHNY, CDR2 SVGAGI (reference sequence). V is TRBV6-6 and J is TRBJ2-1; 10 positions match TRBD2. Sequenced material: peripheral blood, taken on day 0 of MenACWY control vaccination. This TCR came from an adult in good health. CDR3 region: CASRVTSGVDEQFF. In nucleotides, the CDR3 is TGTGCCAGCAGGGTTACTAGCGGGGTGGATGAGCAGTTCTTC.